The T cell receptor beta chain under discussion was sequenced for a study of T cell responses to AZD1222 COVID-19 vaccine. Background on the study: Researchers grouped second doses given at about 4 or about 12 weeks into one pool.

V dropped 3 bases and J dropped 3 bases, with 11 bases sitting between them. The CDR3 covers 14 residues. From germline, CDR1 is MNHNS and CDR2 SASEGT. Sequencing used immunoSEQ multiplex PCR; TCRdb keeps in-frame clones, though not all of them. The repertoire holds roughly 40,000 clones, about three quarters seen once, with approximately 3.6% in the top ten. The J gene is TRBJ1-2, the V gene TRBV6-1, with a possible D match to TRBD1 (5 bases). This specimen consisted of peripheral blood, obtained on day 0 of AZD1222 vaccination. The receptor comes from an adult in good health. In nucleotides, the CDR3 is TGTGCCAGCAGTGAGCTTGGGGCGGACTATGGCTACACCTTC. Translating it yields CASSELGADYGYTF.